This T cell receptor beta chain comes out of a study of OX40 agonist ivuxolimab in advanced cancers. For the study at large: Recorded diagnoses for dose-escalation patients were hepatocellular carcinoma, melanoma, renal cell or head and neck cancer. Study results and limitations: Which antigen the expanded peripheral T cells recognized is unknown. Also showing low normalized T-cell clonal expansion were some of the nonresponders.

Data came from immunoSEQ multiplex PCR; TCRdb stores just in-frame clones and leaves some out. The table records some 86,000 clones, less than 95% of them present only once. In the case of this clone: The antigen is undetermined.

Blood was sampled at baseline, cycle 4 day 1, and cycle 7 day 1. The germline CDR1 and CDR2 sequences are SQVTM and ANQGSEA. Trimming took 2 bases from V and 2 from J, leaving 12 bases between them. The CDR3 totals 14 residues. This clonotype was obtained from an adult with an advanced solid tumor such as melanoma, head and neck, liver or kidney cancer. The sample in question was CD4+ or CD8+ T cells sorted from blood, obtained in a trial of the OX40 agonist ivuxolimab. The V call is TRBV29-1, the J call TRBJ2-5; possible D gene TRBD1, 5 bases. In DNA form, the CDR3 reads TGCAGCGTTGAAAGAGACAGTAAACAAGAGACCCAGTACTTC. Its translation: CSVERDSKQETQYF. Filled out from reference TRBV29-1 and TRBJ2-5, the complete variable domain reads SAVISQKPSRDICQRGTSLTIQCQVDSQVTMMFWYRQQPGQSLTLIATANQGSEATYESGFVIDKFPISRPNLTFSTLTVSNMSPEDSSIYLCSVERDSKQETQYFGPGTRLLVL.